This T cell receptor beta chain was retrieved from a study of cytomegalovirus exposure and HLA in healthy donors (TCRdb year 2017). Regarding the research as a whole: An earlier analysis of several hundred of the donors reported about 300 Gb of sequence data and some 110 million unique TCR beta sequences obtained from about 170 million T cells. Roughly 300 gigabases of sequencing data and some 85 million unique TCR sequences were included in an early release covering under 650 HLA-typed donors. Among the roughly 400 genotyped donors, approximately 76% belonged to the genetic ancestry cluster associated with self-reported Caucasian donors. The study aimed to test whether cataloging public T cell receptors could reveal signatures of past pathogen exposure. The study used immunosequencing to profile the T cell repertoires of hundreds of subjects and linked those repertoires to cytomegalovirus serostatus. In addition to the first cohort of roughly 670 subjects, a separate validation cohort of around 110 different subjects was used. High-throughput TCR immunosequencing, statistical association of individual TCRs with disease status, and machine learning were combined to predict cytomegalovirus infection status. A later analysis re-examined previously published TCR beta repertoires from about 700 donors and added high-resolution HLA genotyping to investigate patterns of TCR occurrence. The later analysis used no new phenotypic data to find candidate immune exposures, relying instead on TCR beta sequences and their occurrence across donors. To decide whether each TCR beta V gene segment behaved as functional or pseudogenic, an earlier analysis of some 600 of the donors relied on high-throughput TCR beta sequencing. Donor age, sex, ethnicity and CMV serostatus were compiled alongside the repertoire data. A later genetic analysis took genome-wide SNP genotypes for about 55% of the 666 donors and used that subset as a discovery cohort. Every repertoire in the discovery cohort had been generated on one and the same sequencing platform. HLA typing covered class I and class II loci at four-digit resolution. The number of typed donors differed by locus: roughly 629-640 for A, B, C, DRB1 and DQB1; 500 to 550 for DQA1; around 580 for DPA1; and roughly 490 for DPB1. Because of strong linkage in the cohort, five DR-DQ haplotypes were treated as single units for association and clustering. Among 398 genotyped donors of the cohort, an average of roughly 230,000 unique TCR beta nucleotide sequences was sequenced per donor, of which about 18% were non-productive.

The library was produced with the immunoSEQ multiplex PCR assay. For the multiplex PCR, a mixture combining 60 forward primers for TCR Vbeta segments and 13 reverse primers for TCR Jbeta segments was used. A multiplex PCR assay on genomic DNA amplified the CDR3 region of rearranged TCR beta genes. The amplified TCR beta libraries were sequenced on the Illumina HiSeq System as 87-base-pair reads. The study's own analysis went as follows. A later analysis tallied about 77 million unique TCR beta chains across the 666 repertoires, and about 10 million of those chains were shared by two or more donors. Raw reads were error-corrected and collapsed into unique sequences by a nearest-neighbor algorithm in which closely related sequences were merged to remove PCR and sequencing errors. To assign V, D and J gene segments, CDR3 sequences were aligned to IMGT reference sequences. For a sequence to be retained, a match of at least six nucleotides to both a V gene segment and a J gene segment was required. Rearrangements were called productive when the CDR3 lacked stop codons and stayed in frame with V and J; all others were non-productive. CDR3 was defined by IMGT convention, running from the second conserved V-encoded cysteine to the conserved J-encoded phenylalanine. Sequences without an unambiguous match to a single V gene segment were excluded from the earlier analysis of about 640 of the donors. An earlier analysis of 550 to 650 of the donors classified V segments as functional when productive rearrangements were above 56.7% and as segregating when the standard deviation between donors was above 5%. To diagnose cytomegalovirus status from the catalog of TCR beta chain sequences, a statistical classification framework was built. In a later analysis, TCR nucleotide sequences were compared against IMGT/GENE-DB human TR gene sequences so that V and J genes could be assigned. In a later analysis, CDR3 sequences and most-parsimonious VDJ recombination scenarios were assigned using the TCRdist pipeline. In a later analysis, each TCR beta chain was defined by its CDR3 amino acid sequence together with its V-gene family, and reads without a unique V-gene family were excluded. As a way to deal with suspected cross-contamination and a sequencing artifact, a later analysis dropped over 550 nucleotide sequences that were highly shared and had low generation probability. In a later analysis, a clonal expansion index was calculated for each public chain from normalized within-repertoire ranks of inferred template counts. In a later analysis, generation probabilities were computed with a VDJ recombination model fitted to out-of-frame rearrangements, and the resulting probabilities were checked against IGoR. A later analysis scored TCR-TCR, TCR-HLA and TCR-CMV co-occurrence with hypergeometric tests, applying a repertoire-size bias correction to TCR pairs. A later analysis estimated false discovery rates by permuting HLA or CMV assignments 20 times. In a later analysis, co-occurring TCRs were grouped using DBSCAN, and TCRdist sequence similarity was added for clustering within HLA-allele-positive subsets. Repertoires with fewer than 30,000 or more than 120,000 public chains were left out of co-occurrence clustering, as were a handful of repertoires with anomalous nucleotide sharing. Entries here come from immuneACCESS through TCRdb and include only in-frame sequences with V and J called. Some clones fail to appear in such tables; in the studies checked, an unresolved V gene covers under half of the shortfall, and the cause of the remainder is unknown. The V and J calls and clone size come from that table; D and trimming were worked out from the DNA. Recorded for this sample are more than 200,000 clones; 83% of them occurred a single time. The ten largest account for 1.4% of the sample.

What the authors observed across the whole study: A cluster of highly shared sequence variants was judged likely to represent a technical artifact of the sequencing pipeline. According to a later analysis, TCR association rates differed among HLA loci, with DRB1 alleles showing the most associated TCRs and HLA-C alleles showing the fewest. Because some donors lacked HLA typing at each locus, the association tests relied only on the typed subset. Because counts were too low, roughly 17 rarely observed V segments, including chromosome 9 orphons, were left out of the earlier analysis of a few hundred of the donors. In a later genetic analysis, a missense DCLRE1C variant was associated with V-gene and J-gene trimming of TCR beta chains, and the association was replicated in an independent cohort. Broadly in line with IMGT annotations, most TCR beta V segments showed up in productive rearrangements about 90% or about 30% of the time in an earlier analysis of 450 to 600 of the donors. When HLA alleles, especially DR and DQ, strongly co-occurred, TCR associations were difficult to assign to individual alleles. Cytomegalovirus status was reported to be diagnosed by the classifier with high specificity and sensitivity in both the original and validation cohorts. Some IMGT-functional V segments, including TRBV6-2 and TRBV6-3, could not be distinguished by the 87-base-pair reads and were therefore excluded. A later analysis reported that several top co-occurrence clusters appeared linked to parvovirus B19, influenza, CMV and Epstein-Barr virus. In a later genetic analysis, fewer N-insertions in productive TCRs were reported among donors in an Asian-associated ancestry cluster than the approximately 670-donor mean. At a false discovery rate of 0.05, a later analysis linked around 17,000 TCR beta sequences to specific HLA alleles. Most TCR sequences were seen in very few donors, while some public TCRs were found in many individuals. A further reported finding was that TCR beta sequences accurately predicted the HLA-A and HLA-B alleles for most subjects in the first cohort. The authors suggested that the approach could potentially be extended to other disease states and immunological phenotypes. Immune exposure information for the cohort was limited to CMV serostatus. Linkage disequilibrium might explain the correlated functional status among segregating V segments, but an unknown experimental factor could not be ruled out. The presence/absence analyses assumed that sequencing depth was roughly uniform across donors, and that assumption may not be true. A total of 150 to 200 TCR beta chains were listed by the study as associated with cytomegalovirus. Three of the identified cytomegalovirus-associated TCR beta chains were confirmed in vitro to be specific for cytomegalovirus antigens. According to a later analysis, most CMV-associated TCR beta chains appeared to be HLA-restricted, and the HLA associations seemed to be driven largely by CMV exposure. A later analysis found that HLA-associated TCR beta chains were more clonally expanded and had lower generation probabilities than equally common non-associated chains. This cohort had only TCR beta chains sequenced, and the lack of alpha or paired-chain data limited which features could be detected.

The CDR3 covers 16 residues, taking in both the cysteine and the phenylalanine. Only CDR3 DNA remains: 48 bases, in frame from the first base. Remarks on this clone: Its antigen target is currently unknown. Qualities for individual bases were not recorded, and no much larger clone is one base off.

The cohort was made up of 500 to 850 healthy bone marrow donors. At the time of sampling, all cohort members were nominally healthy, though unrecorded immune exposures were likely present. The donor tested CMV seronegative and was one of the 352 seronegative cohort members. A peripheral blood sample was collected from each donor, and TCR beta sequencing was performed on peripheral blood mononuclear cells. The Qiagen DNeasy Blood Extraction Kit was used to extract genomic DNA from the blood cell samples. The receptor was derived from a girl aged 10-17 years in good health and CMV-seronegative. Sequencing input: PBMCs. The chain is made from TRBV1 and TRBJ2-7; the D call TRBD2 from the table was never checked on the DNA. TRBV1 is listed as a pseudogene. CDR3 reads: CTSSQVTGRDPYEQYF. The nucleotides read TGCACCAGCAGCCAAGTAACGGGGAGGGATCCCTACGAGCAGTACTTC.